The 8 T cell receptor beta chains given below trace back to one sample, sequenced in a study of T-cell reconstitution after alpha-beta-depleted transplantation in children. The library targeted TCRbeta and was prepared with unique molecular identifiers. In TCRdb, the PCR reads were re-called with MiXCR into one record per CDR3 protein. Of about 350,000 distinct CDR3 sequences listed, about an eighth are singletons. The sample consisted of PBMCs, taken from the stem cell graft. Every receptor here comes from a human donor who donated a stem cell graft to a child with Fanconi anemia.

There are many counts of this clonotype. The chain employs TRBV20-1 and TRBJ2-3; D call uncertain. Trimming cost V 3 bases and J 1 base, with 8 bases left between them. The CDR3 is 13 amino acids. Germline CDR1 DFQATT, CDR2 SNEGSKA (reference sequence). CDR3 nucleotides: TGCAGTGCTAGTAAGATCCGCACAGATACGCAGTATTTT. Encoded protein: CSASKIRTDTQYF.

J is TRBJ2-7 and V is TRBV15; 7 bases fit TRBD2. The CDR3 extends over 13 amino acids. CDR1 and CDR2 from the germline V gene are LNHNV and YYDKDF (reference sequence). J gave up 5 bases and V 3 bases, and 4 bases lay outside the gene matches. CDR3: CATSRVGGNEQYF. CDR3 nucleotide sequence: TGTGCCACCAGCAGGGTCGGGGGGAACGAGCAGTACTTC.

This clonotype was seen more than once but under ten times. The chain carries TRBV7-9 and TRBJ2-1; D uncertain. This CDR3 has 17 residues. Germline CDR1 is SEHNR and CDR2 is FQNEAQ (reference sequence). V lost 4 bases to trimming and J lost 0 bases, with 16 bases between them. The CDR3 DNA is TGTGCCAGCAGCTACGACCTGGGCCCGAGCTCCTACAATGAGCAGTTCTTC. Translation gives CASSYDLGPSSYNEQFF. The full variable domain, completed using reference TRBV7-9 and TRBJ2-1, is DTGVSQNPRHKITKRGQNVTFRCDPISEHNRLYWYRQTLGQGPEFLTYFQNEAQLEKSRLLSDRFSAERPKGSFSTLEIQRTEQGDSAMYLCASSYDLGPSSYNEQFFGPGTRLTVL.

The rearrangement uses TRBV7-9 and TRBJ2-3; D remains unclear. Germline CDR1 reads SEHNR; CDR2 reads FQNEAQ (reference sequence). The CDR3 runs to 16 residues. V was shortened by 5 bases and J by 0 bases, with 15 bases between the two germline ends. The CDR3 bases are TGTGCCAGCAGCACCGCAACGGGTGGGAGCACAGATACGCAGTATTTT. This translates into CASSTATGGSTDTQYF.

The chain links TRBV30 to TRBJ1-2; D not certain. V was trimmed by 0 bases and J by 7 bases, leaving 9 bases between them. The V gene's germline CDR1 is GTSNPN and CDR2 SVGIG (reference sequence). This CDR3 region has 12 residues. CDR3 in amino acids: CAWSVGPGGYTF. CDR3 nucleotide sequence: TGTGCCTGGAGTGTTGGACCGGGTGGCTACACCTTC.

This clonotype was recorded a few times. The chain carries TRBV29-1 and TRBJ2-1; D call uncertain. The ends were cut back, 3 bases at V and 6 bases at J, with 12 bases in the middle. CDR3 size: 13 residues. Per the germline V gene, CDR1 is SQVTM and CDR2 is ANQGSEA. CDR3 DNA: TGCAGCGTTGAGACCGGCGACGGCAATGAGCAGTTCTTC. Translating gives CSVETGDGNEQFF.

The chain combines TRBV9 with TRBJ2-5, with D possibly matching TRBD1 (6 bases). The CDR3 consists of 13 residues. Deletions cut 0 bases from V and 10 bases from J, with 13 bases between. From germline, CDR1 is SGDLS and CDR2 YYNGEE. The CDR3 DNA is TGTGCCAGCAGCGTAGCGCCGACAGGCGGCCAGTACTTC. Translating gives CASSVAPTGGQYF.

This clonotype was observed at least ten times. This sequence joins TRBV7-9 and TRBJ2-1; a possible D gene is TRBD2 (6 bases). Germline V gene lookup returns CDR1 SEHNR and CDR2 FQNEAQ (reference sequence). V lost 4 bases, J lost 8 bases, and 15 bases lay in between. CDR3 length: 14 residues. Written as DNA, the CDR3 is TGTGCCAGCAGCTCGAAGACGGGGGTCGATGAGCAGTTCTTC. Translation gives CASSSKTGVDEQFF.